The present T cell receptor (beta chain) was sequenced within a study of T-cell memory formation after mild COVID-19 (dated by TCRdb to the early 2020s). Concerning the study at large: Most TCR sequence clusters were specific to one of the two donors. The cohort comprised two young, previously healthy adult volunteers, one female and one male. Longitudinal TCRalpha and TCRbeta repertoire sequencing tracked T-cell clones expanding and contracting after mild COVID-19 in two donors.

TCRdb names Illumina NovaSeq 6000 as the instrument used. TCRalpha and TCRbeta cDNA libraries were constructed by 5'RACE with constant-segment primers, with sample barcodes and unique molecular identifiers being introduced. RNA was extracted from every sample with Trizol reagent. Library amplification was performed in two PCR steps, and a second sample barcode and Illumina TruSeq adapters were introduced in the second step. Libraries were sequenced on an Illumina NovaSeq with 2 x 150 bp paired-end reads. The paper's processing steps were these. With migec v1.2.7, reads were demultiplexed and then collapsed into UMI-guided consensus sequences. Using mixcr v2.1.11, UMI consensuses were aligned to TRA and TRB V and J templates and then assembled into clonotypes. A clonotype was counted as expanded or contracted only if both edgeR and NoisET called the change significant, with noise models trained on biological replicates. For edgeR calls, the cutoffs were a false discovery rate-adjusted p below 0.01 and a log2 fold-change threshold of 1. PCA with hierarchical clustering of max-normalized trajectories of the 1000 most abundant clonotypes was used as exploratory dynamics analysis. Separately sequenced CD4+ and CD8+ repertoires were used to assign the CD4 or CD8 phenotype of responding clones. The public sequencing data were trimmed at Q25 with fastp and processed into clonotypes with MiXCR by TCRdb, which kept only in-frame beta chains. A single entry per CDR3 protein holds the most common genes and DNA from its merged rows. V and J calls and clone size were set by TCRdb, not the authors. This sample holds some 210,000 distinct CDR3 sequences; around 17% were observed only once. 2.4% of the sample belongs to the ten largest clones.

About this clonotype itself: No antigen is known for it. Qualities for individual bases were not recorded, and no much larger clone is one base off.

Beyond this particular receptor, the publication reports: Clones that contracted from day 15 to 85 showed balanced CD4/CD8 phenotypes, whereas a second wave of clones that expanded from day 15 to 37 leaned towards CD4+. Some responding clones were detected in pre-infection memory, which suggested that pre-existing cross-reactive memory T cells had joined the SARS-CoV-2 response. The study covered only a couple of mild cases, and larger cohorts including severe cases with pre-infection samples were considered necessary. The second-wave clones that peaked on day 37 were not confirmed to be SARS-CoV-2 specific. Contracting CD4+ clones turned up mainly in the CM and EM memory subsets, whereas EMRA was where CD8+ clones were enriched.

Ficoll-Paque density gradient centrifugation was used to isolate PBMCs. The CDR3 measures 10 amino acids from cysteine to phenylalanine. CDR3 DNA only is kept here, 30 bases in frame from base 1. The germline V gene (reference sequence) sets CDR1 to GTSNPN and CDR2 to SVGIG. Cut back by 8 bases and 7 bases, the V and J ends lie 9 bases apart. Rearrangement joined TRBV30 to TRBJ2-1; the D gene assignment is ambiguous. The sequence came from an adult woman who had mild COVID-19 (a few samples of this study predate the infection). The sample titles of this study are shuffled in the database, so cell type and time point are left out; the donor was told from shared clones. The specimen was PBMCs or a T cell subset sorted from them (not recorded which). The nucleotides are TGTGCCAGTTGGTCGAATGAGCAGTTCTTC. This encodes CASWSNEQFF.